Below are 19 T cell receptor beta chains sequenced from a single sample in a study of blood T cell repertoires in COVID-19. The data were produced by immunoSEQ multiplex PCR, yet TCRdb's version contains in-frame clones alone and is incomplete. The table shows tens of thousands of clones, with roughly 79% occurring only once. Sequencing used peripheral blood. These TCRs come from an elderly man with COVID-19, enrolled during active disease.

The gene calls are TRBV9 and TRBJ1-5; TRBD1 agrees at 7 bases. Germline-derived CDR1 and CDR2 are SGDLS and YYNGEE. This CDR3 comprises 22 residues. V was pared by 3 bases and J by 0 bases, with 24 bases of the junction left unmatched. CDR3 region: CASSARPPATGRGIYSNQPQHF. In nucleotides, the CDR3 is TGTGCCAGCAGCGCCAGACCCCCCGCGACAGGGCGAGGGATATATAGCAATCAGCCCCAGCATTTT.

The chain employs TRBV7-9 and TRBJ1-1; 9 positions agree with TRBD1. Looked up from germline, CDR1 is SEHNR and CDR2 is FQNEAQ (reference sequence). Trimming removed 7 bases from V and 3 bases from J; junction bases left unmatched: 9. The CDR3 is made up of 15 amino acids. The CDR3 here is CASTRGDREDTEAFF. CDR3 nucleotide sequence: TGTGCCAGCACCCGTGGGGACAGGGAGGACACTGAAGCTTTCTTT.

The V call is TRBV7-2, the J call TRBJ2-3, with D perhaps matching TRBD1 (6 bases). This CDR3 contains 17 residues. V was pared by 3 bases and J by 4 bases, with 20 bases between. Germline V gene lookup returns CDR1 SGHTA and CDR2 FQGNSA. This CDR3 reads CASSFRDTPQGPDTQYF. The CDR3 DNA reads TGTGCCAGCAGCTTCCGGGACACCCCTCAGGGGCCAGATACGCAGTATTTT.

This chain connects TRBV6-1 to TRBJ1-2; the D gene is possibly TRBD1 (5 bases). The CDR3 runs to 16 residues. Per the germline V gene, CDR1 is MNHNS and CDR2 is SASEGT. Between the trimmed V and J ends, which lost 4 bases and 4 bases, there was a span of 19 bases. The DNA for the CDR3 is TGTGCCAGCAGTGGTTGGGACTCCGCGCGACTCTATGGCTACACCTTC. Amino acid sequence: CASSGWDSARLYGYTF.

This chain connects TRBV27 to TRBJ2-5; TRBD1 is a possible D gene (5 bases). This CDR3 has 15 amino acids. The V end lost 3 bases, the J end lost 5 bases, and 16 bases lay between the germline ends. Germline CDR1 reads MNHEY; CDR2 reads SMNVEV (reference sequence). The CDR3 is CASSLGQGNFETQYF. The CDR3 DNA reads as TGTGCCAGCAGTTTGGGGCAGGGAAATTTCGAGACCCAGTACTTC.

The sample holds one count of this clone. The V gene is TRBV10-3, the J gene TRBJ2-7; 9 nucleotides match TRBD2. The CDR3 has 14 residues. Germline CDR1 and CDR2: ENHRY and SYGVKD. Trimming took 2 bases from V and 3 from J; bases not matched to a gene: 2. Here the CDR3 reads CAISEAGGDYEQYF. CDR3 in DNA: TGTGCCATCAGTGAGGCGGGAGGGGACTACGAGCAGTACTTC.

The chain combines TRBV15 with TRBJ1-6; no clear D gene. CDR1 and CDR2 from the germline V gene are LNHNV and YYDKDF (reference sequence). V lost 5 bases to trimming and J lost 9 bases, with 11 bases between them. There are 13 residues in the CDR3. CDR3: CATSVQGGSPLHF. The DNA for the CDR3 is TGTGCCACCAGCGTCCAAGGAGGTTCACCCCTCCACTTT.

This chain joins TRBV6-1 and TRBJ1-2; D is ambiguous. From germline, CDR1 is MNHNS and CDR2 SASEGT. The V end was cut by 2 bases, the J end by 2 bases, with 9 bases between. There are 14 residues in the CDR3. CDR3 coding DNA: TGTGCCAGCAGTGAACAGAAGAACAACTATGGCTACACCTTC. Its protein is CASSEQKNNYGYTF.

This clone appeared a single time. This specimen includes other DNA sequences encoding the same CDR3. The V call is TRBV15, the J call TRBJ2-5, with TRBD1 matching over 9 bases. This CDR3 contains 14 residues. Losses at the gene ends were 3 bases for V and 2 bases for J; bases not matched to a gene: 1. Per the germline V gene, CDR1 is LNHNV and CDR2 is YYDKDF (reference sequence). The CDR3 DNA reads as TGTGCCACCAGCAGGGACAGGGGTCAAGAGACCCAGTACTTC. Its protein product is CATSRDRGQETQYF. Full variable domain (outside the CDR3, taken from reference TRBV15 and TRBJ2-5): DAMVIQNPRYQVTQFGKPVTLSCSQTLNHNVMYWYQQKSSQAPKLLFHYYDKDFNNEADTPDNFQSRRPNTSFCFLDIRSPGLGDTAMYLCATSRDRGQETQYFGPGTRLLVL.

This chain joins TRBV6-5 and TRBJ2-7; TRBD1 matches 10 bases. The germline gives CDR1 MNHEY, CDR2 SVGAGI. The CDR3 runs 15 residues. The junction had 5 bases not matched to a gene; V was cut back by 6 bases and J by 0 bases. As DNA, the CDR3 is TGTGCCAGCAGCCAGACAGGGGGCAGCTCCTACGAGCAGTACTTC. Residues: CASSQTGGSSYEQYF.

The rearrangement joins TRBV10-3 to TRBJ2-3; 12 bases fit TRBD2. Germline assignment: CDR1 ENHRY and CDR2 SYGVKD. The CDR3 runs 15 residues. The V segment lost 4 bases and the J segment 4 bases; nucleotides outside the gene matches: 3. This CDR3 reads CAISGLAGGADTQYF. CDR3 nucleotide sequence: TGTGCCATCAGTGGGCTAGCGGGAGGGGCAGATACGCAGTATTTT.

The V gene is TRBV14, the J gene TRBJ2-7, with TRBD1 identical over 11 bases. With 5 bases clipped from V and 8 bases from J, the junction kept 5 bases outside the gene matches. CDR1 and CDR2 from the germline V gene are SGHDN and FVKESK. This CDR3 spans 13 amino acids. CDR3 in DNA: TGTGCCAGCAGCGGGACAGGGGGAGCAAAGCAGTACTTC. Protein sequence: CASSGTGGAKQYF.

V gene TRBV5-1 combines with J gene TRBJ2-3; perhaps TRBD2 as D (7 bases). This CDR3 has 15 residues. CDR1 is SGHRS and CDR2 is YFSETQ in the germline V gene. Trimming removed 0 bases at V and 4 bases at J, with 12 bases between. The chain's CDR3 is CASSLVAGAADTQYF. The CDR3 DNA follows: TGCGCCAGCAGCTTGGTCGCGGGGGCGGCAGATACGCAGTATTTT.

V and J are TRBV6-5 and TRBJ1-4, with a weak D call TRBD1 (6 bases). Germline CDR1 reads MNHEY; CDR2 reads SVGAGI. This CDR3 spans 14 amino acids. V was pared by 0 bases and J by 8 bases, with 10 bases between. CDR3 DNA: TGTGCCAGCAGTTACTCGTCTGGGACAGAAAAACTGTTTTTT. Protein product: CASSYSSGTEKLFF.

The chain links TRBV24-1 to TRBJ2-1; TRBD2 matches at 14 bases. The CDR3 is 17 amino acids. Losses at the gene ends were 4 bases for V and 7 bases for J; bases not matched to a gene: 8. Germline CDR1 KGHDR, CDR2 SFDVKD. This chain's CDR3 is CATSEAGTSGSRNEQFF. CDR3 DNA sequence: TGTGCCACCAGTGAGGCTGGGACTAGCGGGAGTCGAAATGAGCAGTTCTTC.

The CDR3 spells CASSPRDTGTGELFF. The CDR3 bases are TGTGCCAGCAGTCCCCGGGACACTGGAACCGGGGAGCTGTTTTTT. V and J are TRBV3-1 (or the pseudogene TRBV3-2) and TRBJ2-2, with D perhaps TRBD1 (6 bases). CDR1 is LGHDT, CDR2 YNNKEL, per germline (reference sequence). The CDR3 is made up of 15 amino acids. Trimming took off 6 bases at V and 5 bases at J, with 16 bases between the two ends.

The chain combines TRBV10-3 with TRBJ1-2, with TRBD1 matching over 8 bases. Germline trimming cut 2 bases from V and 4 bases from J; bases unmatched to any gene: 3. CDR1 and CDR2 from the germline V gene are ENHRY and SYGVKD. This CDR3 has 14 residues. The CDR3 nucleotides are TGTGCCATCAGTGAGGACAGGGGAAGCTATGGCTACACCTTC. Translating gives CAISEDRGSYGYTF.

The V and J genes are TRBV27 and TRBJ2-7; 10 bases are a match to TRBD1. Losses at the gene ends were 8 bases for V and 2 bases for J; bases not matched to a gene: 6. Germline V lookup: CDR1 MNHEY, CDR2 SMNVEV (reference sequence). This CDR3 spans 14 amino acids. The CDR3: CASRPGQGTYEQYF. The CDR3 nucleotides are TGTGCCAGCCGCCCGGGACAGGGGACCTACGAGCAGTACTTC.

The chain combines TRBV6-5 with TRBJ1-1, with 8 positions matching TRBD1. The CDR3 is 12 amino acids. The germline CDR1 and CDR2 sequences are MNHEY and SVGAGI. The trim removed 11 bases at V and 5 bases at J, leaving 7 bases unmatched. CDR3 amino acids: CAAQGVGTEAFF. The CDR3 bases are TGTGCCGCACAGGGGGTCGGAACTGAAGCTTTCTTT.